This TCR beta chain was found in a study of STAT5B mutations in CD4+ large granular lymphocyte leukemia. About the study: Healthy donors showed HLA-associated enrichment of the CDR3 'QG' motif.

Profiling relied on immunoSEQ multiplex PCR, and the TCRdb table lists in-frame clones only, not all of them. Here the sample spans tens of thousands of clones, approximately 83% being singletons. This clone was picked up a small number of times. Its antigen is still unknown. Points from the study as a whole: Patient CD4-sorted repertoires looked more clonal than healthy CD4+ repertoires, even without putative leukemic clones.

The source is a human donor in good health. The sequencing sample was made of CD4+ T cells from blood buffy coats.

CDR3 region: CASSISGNGNTIYF. CDR3 sequence (DNA): TGTGCCAGTAGTATATCCGGGAACGGAAACACCATATATTTT. The chain uses TRBV19 and TRBJ1-3; no reliable D call. Looked up from germline, CDR1 is LNHDA and CDR2 is SQIVND (reference sequence). The CDR3 spans 14 residues. Deletions cut 2 bases from V and 4 bases from J, with 9 bases between.